Below are 5 T cell receptor beta chains sequenced from a single sample in a study of T cell repertoires in cytomegalovirus infection. Via MiXCR, TCRdb re-called the reads, giving one row per CDR3 protein. This table has around 280,000 distinct CDR3 sequences, roughly 13% appearing once. The sample was PBMCs. These receptors were obtained from a human donor in good health (CMV status not recorded). Some clones in this sample may be carry-over from other donors' samples.

This clonotype has ten or more counts. The chain joins TRBV7-6 to TRBJ2-5; D possibly corresponds to TRBD1 (5 bases). The CDR3 sequence is 17 residues long. V lost 3 bases and J 5 bases, leaving 22 bases between the germline ends. Germline values: CDR1 SGHVS, CDR2 FNYEAQ. This CDR3 reads CASSFPQDIGRRETQYF. Written as DNA, the CDR3 is TGTGCCAGCAGCTTTCCCCAGGACATTGGGCGGCGGGAGACCCAGTACTTC.

This chain uses TRBV29-1 with TRBJ2-3; tentative D call: TRBD2 (7 bases). Germline loops: CDR1 SQVTM, CDR2 ANQGSEA. Trimming cost V 4 bases and J 2 bases, with 22 bases left between them. There are 17 residues in the CDR3. CDR3 amino acids: CSVGNQGGVGDTDTQYF. The CDR3 DNA sequence: TGCAGCGTTGGAAACCAAGGGGGGGTTGGGGACACAGATACGCAGTATTTT.

V is TRBV12-3 or TRBV12-4 and J is TRBJ2-5, with 10 bases that match TRBD1. The trim removed 5 bases at V and 4 bases at J, leaving 4 bases unmatched. The CDR3 sequence is 14 residues long. The CDR3 DNA reads as TGTGCCAGCAGTGTACGGACAGGGGGAGAGACCCAGTACTTC. This sequence encodes CASSVRTGGETQYF.

The V call is TRBV11-2, the J call TRBJ2-5, with 9 bases identical to TRBD1. J was trimmed by 5 bases and V by 4 bases; bases with no gene match: 2. Germline assignment: CDR1 SGHAT and CDR2 FQNNGV. The CDR3 totals 13 residues. The CDR3 DNA is TGTGCCAGCAGCTGGGACAGGGTTGAGACCCAGTACTTC. Translating gives CASSWDRVETQYF.

This clonotype was seen a few times. This chain links TRBV2 with TRBJ2-3, with TRBD2 matching 8 bases. There are 15 residues in the CDR3. The germline CDR1 and CDR2 sequences are SNHLY and FYNNEI. The V gene end was trimmed by 11 bases and the J gene end by 2 bases; junction bases not matched to a gene: 12. In nucleotides, the CDR3 is TGTGCCGGGCGGAGACTAGCGATTAACACAGATACGCAGTATTTT. Its protein is CAGRRLAINTDTQYF.